These 32 T cell receptor beta chains were sequenced from one sample in a study of PD-1 blockade in mismatch repair-deficient tumors. As to time point: 10-day in vitro stimulation with candidate neoantigen peptide 6. For these receptors, no antigen is known. Assay used: immunoSEQ multiplex PCR; TCRdb lists only in-frame clones, some missing. The profile shows about 15,000 clones, approximately 90% of them singletons. Specimen: cells cultured in vitro, collected from a patient treated with pembrolizumab. The origin of the receptors is an adult with mismatch repair-deficient cancer.

This chain links TRBV28 with TRBJ2-1, with TRBD2 matching 9 bases. The CDR3 length is 14 residues. V shed 6 bases, J shed 16 bases, and the junction held 16 bases outside the gene matches. Germline CDR1 reads MDHEN; CDR2 reads SYDVKM. Here the CDR3 DNA reads TGTGCCAGCAGGGAACCCAGGCTAGCGGGACGATTTTTCTTC. This gives the protein CASREPRLAGRFFF.

This clone was counted once. The V and J genes are TRBV11-3 and TRBJ2-5; 8 bases line up with TRBD2. Germline V gene lookup returns CDR1 SGHNT and CDR2 YENEEA. The CDR3 is made up of 14 amino acids. V dropped 6 bases and J dropped 5; count of bases not matched to a gene: 8. The CDR3 sequence is CASRPSGSGETQYF. CDR3 sequence (DNA): TGTGCCAGCAGACCAAGCGGGAGCGGTGAGACCCAGTACTTC.

V gene TRBV13 combines with J gene TRBJ1-1, with TRBD1 matching 9 bases. This CDR3 region has 15 residues. Per the germline V gene, CDR1 is PRHDT and CDR2 is FYEKMQ (reference sequence). Trimming at V came to 6 bases and at J to 6 bases, leaving 11 bases not matched to a gene. The CDR3 bases are TGTGCCAGCAGAAACCAACAGGGGGCGCGGCCTGAAGCTTTCTTT. Residues: CASRNQQGARPEAFF.

The V call is TRBV5-5, the J call TRBJ1-6, with D possibly matching TRBD1 (6 bases). The CDR3 extends over 16 amino acids. Trimming took 0 bases from V and 4 from J, leaving 11 bases between them. Germline V lookup: CDR1 SGHKS, CDR2 YYEKEE (reference sequence). DNA of the CDR3: TGTGCCAGCAGCTTGGCAGGGGAAGGGTATAATTCACCCCTCCACTTT. It specifies CASSLAGEGYNSPLHF. Based on the CDR3 plus reference TRBV5-5 and TRBJ1-6, the full variable domain is DAGVTQSPTHLIKTRGQQVTLRCSPISGHKSVSWYQQVLGQGPQFIFQYYEKEERGRGNFPDRFSARQFPNYSSELNVNALLLGDSALYLCASSLAGEGYNSPLHFGNGTRLTVT.

The J gene is TRBJ2-2, the V gene TRBV7-2; 16 nucleotides agree with TRBD2. V was pared by 2 bases and J by 4 bases, with 4 bases of the junction left unmatched. The germline CDR1 and CDR2 sequences are SGHTA and FQGNSA. The length of the CDR3 is 18 residues. CDR3 sequence (DNA): TGTGCCAGCAGCTTACAGGGACTAGCGGGAGGGCCCACCGGGGAGCTGTTTTTT. Protein product: CASSLQGLAGGPTGELFF.

The sample holds a few counts of this clone. V gene TRBV4-2 combines with J gene TRBJ2-1, with 7 bases that match TRBD2. Germline lookup yields CDR1 LGHNA and CDR2 YNFKEQ. J was trimmed by 8 bases and V by 0 bases; bases with no gene match: 7. The CDR3 consists of 15 residues. The CDR3 bases are TGTGCCAGCAGCCAAGAGGGAGGGCCTGACGATGAGCAGTTCTTC. Encoded protein: CASSQEGGPDDEQFF.

The chain has TRBV28 and TRBJ1-5; 8 bases line up with TRBD1. The V gene end was trimmed by 6 bases and the J gene end by 5 bases; junction bases not matched to a gene: 9. The CDR3 runs 15 residues. The V gene's germline CDR1 is MDHEN and CDR2 SYDVKM. CDR3 sequence (DNA): TGTGCCAGCAGGGGGACAGGTCGGGGGGATCAGCCCCAGCATTTT. It codes for CASRGTGRGDQPQHF.

The rearrangement joins TRBV25-1 to TRBJ2-1; possibly TRBD1 for D (6 bases). Trimming left V 7 bases short and J 9 bases short, with 22 bases between. The CDR3 length is 15 residues. In germline, CDR1 is MGHDK, CDR2 SYGVNS. The CDR3 bases are TGTGCCAGCAAGAGAGGTTCCCTGGGGGCTGGTGAGCAGTTCTTC. Protein: CASKRGSLGAGEQFF.

The chain uses TRBV5-1 and TRBJ1-1, with TRBD1 matching over 10 bases. The V gene end was trimmed by 5 bases and the J gene end by 7 bases; junction bases not matched to a gene: 2. The CDR3 has 12 amino acids. From germline, CDR1 is SGHRS and CDR2 YFSETQ. CDR3 nucleotides: TGCGCCAGCAGGGGACAGGGGATTGAAGCTTTCTTT. It encodes CASRGQGIEAFF.

The rearrangement uses TRBV27 and TRBJ2-7; 10 bases fit TRBD1. Germline lookup yields CDR1 MNHEY and CDR2 SMNVEV (reference sequence). CDR3 size: 15 residues. V shed 5 bases, J shed 4 bases, and the junction held 8 bases outside the gene matches. The CDR3 sequence: CASSPTGGPTYEQYF. The CDR3 nucleotides read TGTGCCAGCAGTCCGACAGGGGGCCCTACTTACGAGCAGTACTTC.

The rearrangement joins TRBV18 to TRBJ2-2, with TRBD2 matching over 14 bases. CDR3 length: 17 residues. CDR1 and CDR2 (germline): KGHSH, LQKENI. V lost 6 bases to trimming and J lost 7 bases; unmatched junction nucleotides: 10. The CDR3 DNA follows: TGTGCCAGCTCCCTCGGGACTAGCGGGAGCTTTGGCGGGGAGCTGTTTTTT. Protein: CASSLGTSGSFGGELFF.

In nucleotides, the CDR3 is TGTGCCAGCAGTTTCGAGTTCCAGCGGGAGGGCCTAGAGGTGTCTCGTGAGCAGTTCTTC. Translating it yields CASSFEFQREGLEVSREQFF. The V and J genes are TRBV28 and TRBJ2-1; TRBD2 aligns across 10 bases. Germline trimming cut 3 bases from V and 9 bases from J; bases unmatched to any gene: 23. The CDR3 extends over 20 amino acids. Germline lookup yields CDR1 MDHEN and CDR2 SYDVKM.

This sequence joins TRBV28 and TRBJ1-6; D is unclear. The length of the CDR3 is 13 residues. From germline, CDR1 is MDHEN and CDR2 SYDVKM. V was shortened by 5 bases and J by 14 bases, with 16 bases between the two germline ends. The DNA for the CDR3 is TGTGCCAGCAGTCCTTCTTTGATAGAGGCCCTCCACTTT. Amino acids: CASSPSLIEALHF.

This rearrangement joins TRBV28 to TRBJ1-5; unclear D gene. The CDR3 runs 13 residues. Deletions cut 3 bases from V and 0 bases from J, with 3 bases between. Germline CDR1 reads MDHEN; CDR2 reads SYDVKM. The CDR3 DNA sequence: TGTGCCAGCAGTTTGGTTAGCAATCAGCCCCAGCATTTT. The encoded protein is CASSLVSNQPQHF.

The chain employs TRBV9 and TRBJ1-1, with 8 bases identical to TRBD1. This CDR3 is 15 amino acids long. J lost 4 bases, V lost 2 bases, and 7 bases had no gene match. Germline CDR1 reads SGDLS; CDR2 reads YYNGEE. CDR3 protein: CASSVTGDGVTEAFF. CDR3 DNA: TGTGCCAGCAGCGTGACAGGGGACGGGGTCACTGAAGCTTTCTTT.

The J gene is TRBJ1-5, the V gene TRBV19; 8 nucleotides agree with TRBD1. The CDR3 covers 13 residues. V lost 8 bases to trimming and J lost 7 bases; unmatched junction nucleotides: 7. The germline V gene encodes CDR1 LNHDA and CDR2 SQIVND (reference sequence). CDR3 amino acids: CASSGTGRQPQHF. CDR3 sequence (DNA): TGTGCCAGTTCCGGGACAGGTCGGCAGCCCCAGCATTTT.

The chain carries TRBV7-9 and TRBJ2-7; TRBD1 or TRBD2 may be the D gene (5 bases each). V lost 3 bases and J lost 4, with 10 bases in between. Germline V gives CDR1 SEHNR, CDR2 FQNEAQ (reference sequence). This CDR3 comprises 13 residues. CDR3 amino acids: CASSLGVSYEQYF. The CDR3, as DNA: TGTGCCAGCAGCTTGGGGGTCTCGTACGAGCAGTACTTC.

The genes are TRBV6-1 and TRBJ2-3, with D unresolved. This CDR3 has 12 residues. V was trimmed by 6 bases and J by 2 bases, leaving 6 bases between them. Germline-derived CDR1 and CDR2 are MNHNS and SASEGT. CDR3 DNA: TGTGCCAGCAGGCCGTCCACAGATACGCAGTATTTT. It encodes CASRPSTDTQYF.

The chain combines TRBV14 with TRBJ1-1; D perhaps matches TRBD1 (6 bases). This CDR3 region has 17 residues. Trimming removed 2 bases at V and 0 bases at J, with 16 bases between. Germline V gene sequence: CDR1 SGHDN, CDR2 FVKESK. The DNA for the CDR3 is TGTGCCAGCAGCCAACGAGGGGGGAAAACCATGAACACTGAAGCTTTCTTT. Amino acids: CASSQRGGKTMNTEAFF.

The rearrangement uses TRBV4-2 and TRBJ2-1, with D possibly TRBD2 on 6 matching bases. The germline V and J ends were trimmed by 1 base and 5 bases, with 9 bases remaining between them. Germline loops: CDR1 LGHNA, CDR2 YNFKEQ. The CDR3 consists of 14 residues. CDR3 residues: CASSQALANNEQFF. In DNA, the CDR3 is TGTGCCAGCAGCCAAGCTCTAGCGAACAATGAGCAGTTCTTC.

In its sample, this clone was seen once. The rearrangement uses TRBV5-1 and TRBJ2-1; the D is unclear. The germline V and J ends were trimmed by 0 bases and 10 bases, with 8 bases remaining between them. The CDR3 length is 12 residues. Germline CDR1 reads SGHRS; CDR2 reads YFSETQ. In DNA, the CDR3 is TGCGCCAGCAGCTTGGCAGGTCAAGAGCAGTTCTTC. As protein: CASSLAGQEQFF.

A note on this clone: A much larger clone sits a single nucleotide away, making a read error possible. The identical CDR3 is also encoded by other nucleotide sequences in the sample. The genes are TRBV19 and TRBJ1-5, with 9 bases fitting TRBD1. The length of the CDR3 is 14 residues. The trim removed 2 bases at V and 5 bases at J, leaving 1 base unmatched. Germline V gene data show CDR1 as LNHDA and CDR2 as SQIVND (reference sequence). CDR3 in amino acids: CASSIWTGDQPQHF. As DNA, the CDR3 is TGTGCCAGTAGTATATGGACAGGGGATCAGCCCCAGCATTTT.

V and J are TRBV11-2 and TRBJ1-4; perhaps TRBD1 as D (6 bases). V lost 1 base, J lost 3 bases, and 15 bases lay in between. The CDR3 is 17 residues long. Germline V gene sequence: CDR1 SGHAT, CDR2 FQNNGV. The CDR3 is CASSLVRGSGANEKLFF. The CDR3, as DNA: TGTGCCAGCAGCTTAGTGAGGGGGTCCGGAGCTAATGAAAAACTGTTTTTT. Together with reference TRBV11-2 and TRBJ1-4, the CDR3 gives the full variable domain: EAGVAQSPRYKIIEKRQSVAFWCNPISGHATLYWYQQILGQGPKLLIQFQNNGVVDDSQLPKDRFSAERLKGVDSTLKIQPAKLEDSAVYLCASSLVRGSGANEKLFFGSGTQLSVL.

In this sample, this clone turned up a few times. V is TRBV11-3 and J is TRBJ2-2; 8 bases fit TRBD1. Unmatched junction bases numbered 6, after V lost 4 bases and J lost 5 bases. Looked up from germline, CDR1 is SGHNT and CDR2 is YENEEA. The CDR3 covers 15 residues. The CDR3, as DNA: TGTGCCAGCAGCTACGGACAGGGAGAGACCGGGGAGCTGTTTTTT. Protein product: CASSYGQGETGELFF. The variable domain in full, completed from reference TRBV11-3 and TRBJ2-2, reads EAGVVQSPRYKIIEKKQPVAFWCNPISGHNTLYWYLQNLGQGPELLIRYENEEAVDDSQLPKDRFSAERLKGVDSTLKIQPAELGDSAVYLCASSYGQGETGELFFGEGSRLTVL.

J is TRBJ2-1 and V is TRBV14; 10 nucleotides line up with TRBD1. This CDR3 contains 15 residues. CDR1 is SGHDN, CDR2 FVKESK, per germline. The junction had 9 bases not matched to a gene; V was cut back by 4 bases and J by 9 bases. The CDR3 region has the DNA TGTGCCAGCAGCCCCTTGGGGGACAGGGGAAGTGAGCAGTTCTTC. The encoded protein is CASSPLGDRGSEQFF. Filled out from reference TRBV14 and TRBJ2-1, the complete variable domain reads EAGVTQFPSHSVIEKGQTVTLRCDPISGHDNLYWYRRVMGKEIKFLLHFVKESKQDESGMPNNRFLAERTGGTYSTLKVQPAELEDSGVYFCASSPLGDRGSEQFFGPGTRLTVL.

The rearrangement joins TRBV28 to TRBJ2-5, with 10 bases identical to TRBD2. The CDR3 contains 15 residues. In germline, CDR1 is MDHEN, CDR2 SYDVKM. Trimming cost V 6 bases and J 7 bases; bases outside gene matches: 11. The CDR3 region is CASSAGLAGAGTQYF. CDR3 DNA: TGTGCCAGCAGCGCCGGGCTAGCGGGAGCGGGGACCCAGTACTTC.

The chain carries TRBV2 and TRBJ2-5; 8 bases line up with TRBD2. The germline gives CDR1 SNHLY, CDR2 FYNNEI. The CDR3 is 20 amino acids. V gave up 3 bases and J gave up 0 bases; unmatched junction bases: 18. This CDR3 is CASSDLGLGVNWGYQETQYF. DNA of the CDR3: TGTGCCAGCAGTGACTTGGGACTAGGCGTAAATTGGGGTTACCAAGAGACCCAGTACTTC.

The rearrangement links TRBV19 to TRBJ2-7; D unresolved. V gave up 1 base and J gave up 5 bases, with 9 bases separating them. This CDR3 is 13 amino acids long. CDR1 is LNHDA and CDR2 is SQIVND in the germline V gene (reference sequence). The CDR3 loop reads CASSIVGFNEQYF. The DNA of the CDR3 is TGTGCCAGTAGTATAGTGGGGTTCAACGAGCAGTACTTC.

V is TRBV5-1 and J is TRBJ2-7; TRBD2 matches at 7 bases. The ends lost 4 bases at V and 1 base at J; junction bases unmatched: 2. The CDR3 loop spans 13 amino acids. The germline V gene encodes CDR1 SGHRS and CDR2 YFSETQ. CDR3 in amino acids: CASSPSGSYEQYF. DNA of the CDR3: TGCGCCAGCAGCCCTAGCGGTTCCTACGAGCAGTACTTC.

A note on this clone: One end of the junction does not line up with germline, which may come from a read error. In DNA, the CDR3 is TGTGCCAGCAGCTCAGCAGGGGGCGGTAACACTGAAGCTTTCTTT. This encodes CASSSAGGGNTEAFF. This chain connects TRBV5-1 to TRBJ1-1; 8 nucleotides agree with TRBD1. The germline V gene encodes CDR1 SGHRS and CDR2 YFSETQ. The CDR3 runs 15 residues.

This chain links TRBV28 with TRBJ1-2; D unresolved. Trimming cost V 5 bases and J 0 bases, with 16 bases left between them. This CDR3 is 16 amino acids long. Germline CDR1 is MDHEN and CDR2 is SYDVKM. The CDR3 nucleotides are TGTGCCAGCAGTCAAAACGACTGGAAAGCTAACTATGGCTACACCTTC. Encoded protein: CASSQNDWKANYGYTF.

On this clone: At one end, the junction sequence differs from germline, possibly due to a read error. The rearrangement joins TRBV11-3 to TRBJ2-3; D assignment may be TRBD1 or TRBD2 (5 bases each). The CDR3 length is 16 residues. Germline CDR1 SGHNT, CDR2 YENEEA. CDR3 DNA: TGTGCCAGCAGCCCGGGGACCTCCCGCCTCACAAATACGCAGTATTTT. Its protein product is CASSPGTSRLTNTQYF.